This T cell receptor beta chain was sequenced during a study of neurological immune-mediated disorders. This clonotype has a handful of counts. Its target is unknown. A much bigger clone sits one base away, suggesting this may be a read error. The study, taken as a whole, reports: In HTLV-1-associated myelopathy, TCR clonal expansion was greatest, whereas multiple sclerosis had the least, falling below healthy controls. The absence of any CDR3 amino acid sequence shared by expanded clones across subjects suggests that repertoires were private in all groups.

The method for making cDNA was 5'RACE, and it used 10-nucleotide random UMIs. TCRdb re-derived calls from the 5' RACE reads in MiXCR, one entry per CDR3 protein. The sample has under 70,000 distinct CDR3 sequences, roughly 3% seen once. The CDR3 extends over 14 amino acids. Germline lookup yields CDR1 SGHRS and CDR2 YFSETQ. Source material: PBMCs. This chain connects TRBV5-1 to TRBJ2-2; 7 positions match TRBD2. The origin of this receptor is a woman between 50 and 59 years old with multiple sclerosis. In DNA form, the CDR3 reads TGCGCCAGCAGCGTCCTAGCGGACACCGGGGAGATGTTTTTT. Its translation: CASSVLADTGEMFF.